The T cell receptor beta chain described here comes from a study of shared clonotypes between healthy human individuals. At the level of the study: Donor ages ranged 18 to 49 years: a couple of women, a few men.

Trimming took 0 bases from V and 12 from J, leaving 10 bases between them. The CDR3 consists of 12 residues. Germline V gene sequence: CDR1 SGHRS, CDR2 YFSETQ. Note on this clone: Its specificity is unknown.

General study points: Collection of samples was limited to blood; tissue repertoires likely differ. Naive CD4 clonotypes overlapped across several donors at roughly 5.1%.

The authors ran the assay at deep level. Sequencing used immunoSEQ multiplex PCR; TCRdb keeps in-frame clones, though not all of them. The sample has more than 2,000,000 clones, around 94% seen once; the top ten hold roughly 0.14%. The J gene is TRBJ2-1, the V gene TRBV5-1, with D unresolved. The specimen was naive CD4+ T cells sorted from blood. Subset: CD45RA+ positively selected. This TCR came from a man aged 18 to 29 in good health. This CDR3 reads CASSLGFGPQFF. CDR3 sequence (DNA): TGCGCCAGCAGCTTGGGGTTTGGGCCGCAGTTCTTC.